A single sample is the source of the 18 T cell receptor beta chains below, sequenced in a study of T cell responses to AZD1222 COVID-19 vaccine. Sequencing was performed with immunoSEQ multiplex PCR; in TCRdb, only in-frame clones are kept and a portion is missing. The sample has 200,000 to 300,000 clones, just over 90% seen once. The starting material was peripheral blood, obtained on day 0 of AZD1222 vaccination. The receptor source for this set is an adult in good health.

The chain employs TRBV4-1 and TRBJ2-1, with 10 positions matching TRBD2. With V trimmed by 3 bases and J by 8 bases, 10 bases remained unmatched. Looked up from germline, CDR1 is MGHRA and CDR2 is YSYEKL. The CDR3 runs to 16 residues. The CDR3 sequence is CASSQPAGGPGYEQFF. In DNA, the CDR3 is TGCGCCAGCAGCCAGCCAGCGGGAGGGCCAGGGTATGAGCAGTTCTTC.

The chain joins TRBV5-4 to TRBJ1-2, with a possible D match to TRBD1 (6 bases). CDR3 length equals 13 residues. The ends were cut back, 4 bases at V and 8 bases at J, with 15 bases in the middle. CDR1 SGHNT and CDR2 YYREEE come from the germline V gene (reference sequence). CDR3 DNA sequence: TGTGCCAGCAGCCCAGGGGCAGGGGTAGGCTACACCTTC. Amino acids: CASSPGAGVGYTF.

This clone has only one observation. V usage is TRBV2 and J usage is TRBJ2-2; 8 nucleotides align to TRBD1. In germline, CDR1 is SNHLY, CDR2 FYNNEI. The CDR3 has 16 amino acids. V was pared by 1 base and J by 4 bases, with 5 bases of the junction left unmatched. The CDR3 sequence: CASSEGAGGSTGELFF. The CDR3 DNA reads TGTGCCAGCAGTGAAGGGGCAGGGGGCAGCACCGGGGAGCTGTTTTTT.

The J gene is TRBJ1-2, the V gene TRBV7-9; tentative D call: TRBD1 (6 bases). This CDR3 spans 15 amino acids. The ends were cut back, 5 bases at V and 2 bases at J, with 15 bases in the middle. Germline assignment: CDR1 SEHNR and CDR2 FQNEAQ (reference sequence). The CDR3: CASSPARGHNYGYTF. CDR3 bases: TGTGCCAGCAGCCCCGCCCGGGGGCACAACTATGGCTACACCTTC. The whole variable domain, filled in from reference TRBV7-9 and TRBJ1-2, reads DTGVSQNPRHKITKRGQNVTFRCDPISEHNRLYWYRQTLGQGPEFLTYFQNEAQLEKSRLLSDRFSAERPKGSFSTLEIQRTEQGDSAMYLCASSPARGHNYGYTFGSGTRLTVV.

The CDR3 protein is CASSSSGGAGTDTQYF. DNA of the CDR3: TGTGCCAGCAGCTCAAGCGGGGGCGCCGGCACAGATACGCAGTATTTT. The V and J genes are TRBV28 and TRBJ2-3; 8 bases are shared with TRBD2. J lost 1 base, V lost 6 bases, and 9 bases had no gene match. Per germline, CDR1 MDHEN and CDR2 SYDVKM. The CDR3 has 16 residues.

The chain links TRBV9 to TRBJ1-4; D uncertain. This CDR3 is 15 amino acids long. Germline loops: CDR1 SGDLS, CDR2 YYNGEE. Trimming took off 0 bases at V and 3 bases at J, with 9 bases between the two ends. In nucleotides, the CDR3 is TGTGCCAGCAGCGTAGGGTGGGCTGCTAATGAAAAACTGTTTTTT. Residues: CASSVGWAANEKLFF.

The genes are TRBV27 and TRBJ2-7; D tentatively fits TRBD1 or TRBD2 (5 bases each). This CDR3 region has 15 residues. The germline CDR1 and CDR2 sequences are MNHEY and SMNVEV (reference sequence). V lost 3 bases and J 3 bases, leaving 15 bases between the germline ends. The CDR3 region is CASSFSLERGYEQYF. DNA of the CDR3: TGTGCCAGCAGTTTTAGCCTAGAGAGGGGCTACGAGCAGTACTTC.

The chain is built from TRBV13 and TRBJ2-1; TRBD1 is a possible D gene (5 bases). CDR3 length equals 16 residues. V lost 2 bases to trimming and J lost 0 bases, with 11 bases between them. CDR1 is PRHDT, CDR2 FYEKMQ, per germline (reference sequence). The CDR3 DNA reads TGTGCCAGCAGCTTATGGCTCGACAGCTCCTACAATGAGCAGTTCTTC. Its protein is CASSLWLDSSYNEQFF.

The V and J genes are TRBV27 and TRBJ1-2; TRBD1 might be the D (5 bases). This CDR3 spans 15 amino acids. Germline V gene sequence: CDR1 MNHEY, CDR2 SMNVEV (reference sequence). With 5 bases removed from V and 7 bases from J, the gap between germline ends came to 20 bases. The CDR3 coding sequence is TGTGCCAGCAGTCCCACCCTGTTAGGGGCGCCTGGCTACACCTTC. Translating gives CASSPTLLGAPGYTF.

The CDR3 loop is CATSDPGKGANQPQHF. For the CDR3, the DNA is TGTGCCACCAGTGACCCGGGGAAGGGGGCGAATCAGCCCCAGCATTTT. The chain employs TRBV24-1 and TRBJ1-5; 7 nucleotides match TRBD1. Germline CDR1 and CDR2: KGHDR and SFDVKD. Losses at the gene ends were 4 bases for V and 4 bases for J; bases not matched to a gene: 9. This CDR3 has 16 amino acids.

The chain joins TRBV6-6 to TRBJ2-2; 7 bases are a match to TRBD2. Per germline, CDR1 MNHNY and CDR2 SVGAGI (reference sequence). Unmatched junction bases numbered 2, after V lost 8 bases and J lost 8 bases. The CDR3 contains 11 residues. CDR3 protein: CASDGRGELFF. In nucleotides, the CDR3 is TGTGCCAGCGACGGGAGGGGGGAGCTGTTTTTT.

This chain connects TRBV27 to TRBJ2-7, with 7 bases fitting TRBD1. Per the germline V gene, CDR1 is MNHEY and CDR2 is SMNVEV (reference sequence). The CDR3 extends over 16 amino acids. The trim removed 5 bases at V and 2 bases at J, leaving 12 bases unmatched. Here the CDR3 reads CASSSGQAALPYEQYF. DNA of the CDR3: TGTGCCAGCAGTAGCGGACAGGCTGCATTACCCTACGAGCAGTACTTC.

The chain recombines TRBV28 with TRBJ1-1, with TRBD1 as a possible D gene (5 bases). The CDR3 runs to 16 residues. Between the trimmed V and J ends, which lost 6 bases and 3 bases, there was a span of 20 bases. CDR1 is MDHEN and CDR2 is SYDVKM in the germline V gene. CDR3 bases: TGTGCCAGCAGAACCCTGGGGAAGGGAGGGGACACTGAAGCTTTCTTT. Translated: CASRTLGKGGDTEAFF.

This chain uses TRBV19 with TRBJ1-3; tentative D call: TRBD1 (5 bases). The CDR3 is made up of 14 amino acids. Germline-derived CDR1 and CDR2 are LNHDA and SQIVND (reference sequence). V dropped 4 bases and J dropped 4 bases, with 11 bases sitting between them. The CDR3 here is CASSRGFAGNTIYF. For the CDR3, the DNA is TGTGCCAGTAGTAGGGGCTTCGCGGGAAACACCATATATTTT.

The chain is built from TRBV5-8 and TRBJ1-4, with D unresolved. Germline values: CDR1 SGHTS, CDR2 YDEGEE. V dropped 2 bases and J dropped 8 bases, with 4 bases sitting between them. This CDR3 has 11 residues. The CDR3 is CASSFREKLFF. In nucleotides, the CDR3 is TGTGCCAGCAGCTTTCGCGAAAAACTGTTTTTT. Full variable domain (missing parts from reference TRBV5-8 and TRBJ1-4): EAGVTQSPTHLIKTRGQQATLRCSPISGHTSVYWYQQALGLGLQFLLWYDEGEERNRGNFPPRFSGRQFPNYSSELNVNALELEDSALYLCASSFREKLFFGSGTQLSVL.

The rearrangement joins TRBV3-1 (or the pseudogene TRBV3-2) to TRBJ2-3; D is undetermined. CDR1 and CDR2 (germline): LGHDT, YNNKEL (reference sequence). The CDR3 loop spans 12 amino acids. With 4 bases removed from V and 4 bases from J, the gap between germline ends came to 6 bases. CDR3 loop: CASSRGSDTQYF. CDR3 DNA sequence: TGTGCCAGCAGCCGTGGTTCAGATACGCAGTATTTT.

V is TRBV13 and J is TRBJ2-1, with 12 bases matching TRBD2. Germline CDR1 PRHDT, CDR2 FYEKMQ (reference sequence). With 5 bases clipped from V and 4 bases from J, the junction kept 6 bases outside the gene matches. This CDR3 region has 16 residues. CDR3 sequence: CASSQTLAGGYNEQFF. In DNA, the CDR3 is TGTGCCAGCAGCCAAACACTAGCGGGGGGTTACAATGAGCAGTTCTTC.

This clone was seen just once. V and J are TRBV19 and TRBJ2-1; D is unresolved. The germline gives CDR1 LNHDA, CDR2 SQIVND (reference sequence). The CDR3 contains 15 residues. V was clipped by 6 bases and J by 5 bases, with 17 bases between them. CDR3 protein: CASSPPGQRHNEQFF. In DNA form, the CDR3 reads TGTGCCAGTAGCCCCCCGGGCCAGAGACACAATGAGCAGTTCTTC.